This TCR beta chain was captured in a study of Ad26.COV2.S vaccination and SARS-CoV-2 variants listed by TCRdb under 2021. The study in broad terms: Vaccine-arm donors were drawn from COV1001, a multicentre, randomized, double-blind, placebo-controlled phase I-IIa trial of Ad26.COV2.S in healthy adults. The specificity and breadth of SARS-CoV-2-reactive T cell receptors after Ad26.COV2.S vaccination were assessed by TCRbeta repertoire sequencing. Investigators remained blinded to trial group allocation during experiments and outcome assessment. Trial participants were randomized into five groups of five: low-dose or high-dose Ad26.COV2.S given once or twice, or placebo on both occasions. Dosing of Ad26.COV2.S was intramuscular, at either 5x10^10 or 1x10^11 viral particles, delivered as one shot or as two shots spaced 56 days apart. The TCR-sequenced set comprised approximately 30 samples: approximately 19 Ad26.COV2.S vaccine recipients, 5 placebo recipients and 8 SARS-CoV-2 convalescent individuals. Summary of the overall study and its limitations: Ad26.COV2.S recipients had higher spike-specific TCR breadth than placebo recipients (P = 0.0014). The study was not powered to compare responses between vaccine doses or regimens. Substantial breadth of spike-specific CD8+ and CD4+ T cell responses was reported after vaccination. According to the authors, total T cell responses may have been underestimated by the TCR breadth and depth analyses. Non-spike TCR breadth was comparable between vaccine and placebo recipients, consistent with the vaccine containing only spike.

The immunoSEQ Assay was the method used to sequence TCRbeta CDR3 regions. After extraction, genomic DNA underwent amplification by bias-controlled multiplex PCR, followed by high-throughput sequencing. The authors' pipeline ran thus. Collapsing and filtering of sequences were performed to quantify the absolute abundance of each unique TCRbeta CDR3 region. T cell fraction was estimated by normalizing TCRbeta template counts to usable DNA, with usable DNA measured through amplification of reference genes found in all nucleated cells. Repertoire TCRs were annotated as SARS-CoV-2-specific when V gene, CDR3 amino acid sequence and J gene were exactly matched to a known reactive TCR set. MIRA supplied the reference SARS-CoV-2 TCR set, which was filtered for enrichment in COVID-19-positive ImmuneCODE repertoires so that public or cross-reactive TCRs were removed. Using the MIRA antigens, annotated TCRs were further analysed by specific ORF or by position within an ORF. Depth was the summed frequency of annotated unique rearrangements, while breadth was defined as annotated unique rearrangements over total unique productive rearrangements. TCR breadth was compared between groups using two-sided Wilcoxon rank-sum tests. Drawn from immuneACCESS, this table holds only the in-frame rearrangements with V and J called that TCRdb kept. Clones are partly lost; checked studies trace under half to an unresolved V gene and leave the rest unexplained. V and J calls and clone size are as listed in that table; D and trimming were resolved from the DNA. Within this sample are hundreds of thousands of clones, with around 93% of them counted one time only. Around 1.7% of the sample is in the top ten clones.

The sample's treatment or condition label is to be understood as: some 19 received Ad26.COV2.S at low or high dose, single or two shots; roughly 5 received placebo; per-sample allocation not given. For vaccine and placebo recipients, the sequenced repertoires came from samples collected on day 63 after the first injection. In Cohort 1b, about two dozen adults aged 18-55 years were enrolled at a single site in Boston, USA, between 29 July and 7 August 2020. Ad26.COV2.S consisted of a replication-incompetent adenovirus type 26 vector by which a prefusion-stabilized SARS-CoV-2 spike protein from the original Wuhan strain was expressed. Taken from cysteine to phenylalanine, the CDR3 has 11 residues. The kept DNA is CDR3 alone, 33 bases in frame from the first base. V sheds 3 bases and J sheds 7 bases, leaving 9 bases between their ends. CDR1 and CDR2, per the germline V gene (reference sequence), are DFQATT and SNEGSKA.

Details on this clone: This clone's antigen is unknown. No base qualities exist here, and no much larger clone lies one base off it.

This receptor was identified in a person aged 18 to 65 who received the Ad26.COV2.S COVID-19 vaccine or a placebo. Sequencing was performed on peripheral blood, taken in a trial of Ad26.COV2.S vaccine versus placebo. The chain was built from TRBV20-1 and TRBJ1-1, with the D gene not confidently named. The DNA is TGCAGTGCTAGTGAACTAAATGAAGCTTTCTTT. The translation is CSASELNEAFF.